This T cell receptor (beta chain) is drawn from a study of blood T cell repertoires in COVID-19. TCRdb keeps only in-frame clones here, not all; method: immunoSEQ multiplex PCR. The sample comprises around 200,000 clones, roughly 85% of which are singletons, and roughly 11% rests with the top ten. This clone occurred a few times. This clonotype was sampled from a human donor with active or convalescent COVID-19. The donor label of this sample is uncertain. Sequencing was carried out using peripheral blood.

CDR3 loop: CATSDLKRGGLSGELFF. CDR3 DNA sequence: TGTGCCACCAGTGATTTGAAGCGGGGGGGCCTATCCGGGGAGCTGTTTTTT. The chain links TRBV24-1 to TRBJ2-2; 10 nucleotides agree with TRBD2. The germline CDR1 and CDR2 sequences are KGHDR and SFDVKD. This CDR3 contains 17 residues. J was trimmed by 6 bases and V by 0 bases; bases with no gene match: 6.